Described below is a single TCR beta chain sequence and its context. Its antigen is not identified. Some clones are missing from TCRdb's copy, which holds only in-frame ones; the method was immunoSEQ multiplex PCR. The sample has 44,000 or so clones, roughly 93% seen once. This sample was included in a study of T cell therapy after organ transplantation. The overall study: About 20% of the ten patients were classed as nonresponders. General study results and limits: Nonresponder repertoires showed strong pretherapy expansions, barely changing post-therapy. Post-therapy reconstitution appeared to include transferred and endogenous clonotypes.

The germline CDR1 and CDR2 sequences are SEHNR and FQNEAQ (reference sequence). V gave up 5 bases and J gave up 6 bases; unmatched junction bases: 12. The CDR3 runs 17 residues. The source material was CD8+ T cells from blood, sampled before autologous CMV-specific T cell therapy. This sequence was found in a human patient who had received a solid organ transplant and had CMV disease. The genes are TRBV7-9 and TRBJ2-1; TRBD2 aligns across 11 bases. The CDR3 region has the DNA TGTGCCAGCAGCCCCACTAGCGGGAGTCCCCAGGGCAATGAGCAGTTCTTC. It yields the protein CASSPTSGSPQGNEQFF.